This record concerns one TCR beta chain sequence. The target antigen is unknown. This sample's RNA came from whole unsorted tissue. The normal lung tissue was taken more than 3 cm from the tumor edge. This entry belongs to a study of tumor and adjacent non-tumor tissue in lung cancer. Looking at the study overall: The cohort had about twelve adenocarcinoma, a couple of squamous cell and 1 small cell patients. The patients, about nine men and 5 women, were roughly 30 to 85 with stage I to III disease.

The study, taken as a whole, reports: Tumor repertoires had a smaller top 100 clone share than normal lung.

Germline lookup yields CDR1 SGHAT and CDR2 FQDESV (reference sequence). The CDR3 has 14 amino acids. A modified ARM-PCR protocol with three rounds of nested PCR amplified TCRbeta. TCRdb re-called the multiplex PCR reads with MiXCR, one entry per CDR3 protein. The profile shows roughly 75,000 distinct CDR3 sequences, roughly 70% of them singletons. This chain links TRBV11-1 with TRBJ1-1; D is undetermined. The material sequenced was distant non-tumor lung tissue. This clonotype originated in a woman between 45 and 60 years old with non-small cell lung cancer. DNA of the CDR3: TGTGGCAGGAGCTTGAAGGACTTGAACACTGAAGCTTTCTTT. Translated, it gives CGRSLKDLNTEAFF.